This passage covers 29 T cell receptor beta chains from one sample sequenced in a study of CXCR3-negative and CXCR3-positive naive CD8 T cells. Study results and limitations: CXCR3-positive naive cells had TRB CDR3s that were more hydrophobic than CXCR3-negative naive cells had.

These receptors have no identified antigens. Each TRB cDNA library was prepared by 5' RACE (with UMI labels). TCRdb re-analyzed the 5' RACE reads; it lists each CDR3 protein once, without DNA. The sample's table shows 60,000 to 70,000 distinct CDR3 sequences. The sample taken for sequencing was naive CXCR3+ CD8+ T cells from blood. The subset here: CD45RO-CCR7+CD27+CD95- naive CD8+ T cells expressing CXCR3 (TNR3+). These receptors originate from a human donor in good health. Some clones in this sample may be carry-over from other donors' samples.

The V call is TRBV29-1, the J call TRBJ2-1. The CDR3 is 12 residues long. Germline CDR1 and CDR2: SQVTM and ANQGSEA. CDR3 sequence reads: CSVEVVSHEQFF.

The chain couples TRBV7-3 to TRBJ2-1. Germline-derived CDR1 and CDR2 are SGHTA and FQGTGA. This CDR3 is 13 amino acids long. The CDR3 protein is CASSTSPDSEQFF.

The chain joins TRBV12-3 or TRBV12-4 to TRBJ2-5; the TCRdb D gene call, TRBD2, has no DNA to confirm it. This CDR3 has 16 amino acids. The CDR3 sequence is CASSSLAGQYQETQYF.

The chain employs TRBV7-8 and TRBJ2-1; TCRdb's D call, TRBD1, is unchecked because there is no DNA. The CDR3 has 15 residues. The V gene's germline CDR1 is SGHVS and CDR2 FQNEAQ. CDR3 residues: CASSLIRGAYNEQFF.

This chain's CDR3 is CACRPNGRTGELSF. The genes are TRBV29-1 and TRBJ2-2; TCRdb proposes TRBD2, but this gene call is untestable without DNA. The germline CDR1 and CDR2 sequences are SQVTM and ANQGSEA. This CDR3 has 14 residues.

The J gene is TRBJ1-4, the V gene TRBV29-1; TCRdb's D gene call, TRBD1, goes unchecked for lack of DNA. Germline CDR1 is SQVTM and CDR2 is ANQGSEA. The length of the CDR3 is 14 residues. The chain's CDR3 is CSVDSGTGTTKLFF.

The chain recombines TRBV29-1 with TRBJ2-5; lacking DNA, the TRBD1 call made by TCRdb goes unchecked. Germline values: CDR1 SQVTM, CDR2 ANQGSEA. The CDR3 contains 15 residues. This chain's CDR3 is CSVDGQDGGLETQYF.

The chain joins TRBV28 to TRBJ2-7; lacking DNA, the TRBD2 call made by TCRdb goes unchecked. The CDR3 is 14 residues long. The germline gives CDR1 MDHEN, CDR2 SYDVKM. CDR3 in amino acids: CASSSTLAIYEQYF.

The J gene is TRBJ2-2, the V gene TRBV4-3; lacking DNA, the TRBD2 call made by TCRdb goes unchecked. The CDR3 is made up of 13 amino acids. The V gene's germline CDR1 is LGHNA and CDR2 YSLEER. The CDR3 protein is CASTQGGAGELFF.

This rearrangement joins TRBV4-3 to TRBJ2-7. This CDR3 comprises 15 residues. Per germline, CDR1 LGHNA and CDR2 YSLEER. The CDR3 region is CASSQGPDVSYEQYF.

This rearrangement joins TRBV19 to TRBJ2-2; TCRdb reports TRBD1, a call that lacks DNA to check it against. The CDR3 loop spans 15 amino acids. Germline-derived CDR1 and CDR2 are LNHDA and SQIVND (reference sequence). CDR3 sequence: CASTDRSYNTGELFF.

This chain connects TRBV12-5 to TRBJ1-5. This CDR3 comprises 15 residues. Germline CDR1 LGHNT, CDR2 FRNRAP. The CDR3 here is CASAPQGGGNQPQHF.

This chain connects TRBV15 to TRBJ1-5. This CDR3 spans 16 amino acids. Germline CDR1 is LNHNV and CDR2 is YYDKDF (reference sequence). The chain's CDR3 is CATSRARWDSNQPQHF.

V and J are TRBV29-1 and TRBJ2-1; TCRdb proposes TRBD1, but this gene call is untestable without DNA. CDR1 and CDR2 (germline): SQVTM, ANQGSEA. The CDR3 contains 15 residues. This chain's CDR3 is CSVALGLVNSYEQYF.

The chain combines TRBV20-1 with TRBJ2-7. This CDR3 has 13 residues. Germline CDR1 is DFQATT and CDR2 is SNEGSKA (reference sequence). CDR3 protein: CSARGPRSYEQYF.

V is TRBV4-3 and J is TRBJ2-2. This CDR3 is built from 14 residues. The germline CDR1 and CDR2 sequences are LGHNA and YSLEER. The CDR3 region is CASTPLTNTGELFF.

The J gene is TRBJ2-7, the V gene TRBV7-6; with no DNA, the TCRdb D assignment of TRBD1 cannot be verified. Germline V gene data show CDR1 as SGHVS and CDR2 as FNYEAQ. This CDR3 region has 16 residues. The CDR3 spells CASSSPGTGASMEQYF.

The chain recombines TRBV7-3 with TRBJ2-3; the D call of TRBD2 rests on TCRdb alone, since no DNA is present to check it. CDR1 is SGHTA, CDR2 FQGTGA, per germline. The CDR3 is made up of 15 amino acids. The CDR3 is CASSFSGGSTDTQYF.

This chain joins TRBV7-9 and TRBJ2-5. The CDR3 is 11 residues long. Germline CDR1 SEHNR, CDR2 FQNEAQ (reference sequence). This CDR3 is CASSFLGTQYF.

The rearrangement uses TRBV29-1 and TRBJ2-5; TCRdb proposes TRBD2, but this gene call is untestable without DNA. Germline V gene lookup returns CDR1 SQVTM and CDR2 ANQGSEA. The CDR3 runs 14 residues. The CDR3 is CSVLGPPTQETQYF. Supplemented by reference TRBV29-1 and TRBJ2-5, the full variable domain reads SAVISQKPSRDICQRGTSLTIQCQVDSQVTMMFWYRQQPGQSLTLIATANQGSEATYESGFVIDKFPISRPNLTFSTLTVSNMSPEDSSIYLCSVLGPPTQETQYFGPGTRLLVL.

J is TRBJ2-5 and V is TRBV7-9; TCRdb indicates TRBD1, and absent DNA this call remains unverified. Germline CDR1 and CDR2: SEHNR and FQNEAQ (reference sequence). The CDR3 runs to 16 residues. The CDR3 region is CASSSRGHASGETQYF.

The chain recombines TRBV12-3 or TRBV12-4 with TRBJ2-3; the D call of TRBD1 rests on TCRdb alone, since no DNA is present to check it. The CDR3 extends over 14 amino acids. The chain's CDR3 is CASRSQGEADKQYF.

The chain employs TRBV20-1 and TRBJ2-7. Germline CDR1 DFQATT, CDR2 SNEGSKA (reference sequence). This CDR3 has 13 amino acids. The CDR3 reads CSAESGGSYEQYF.

The chain employs TRBV28 and TRBJ1-5; TCRdb proposes TRBD1, but this gene call is untestable without DNA. The CDR3 runs 15 residues. Germline-derived CDR1 and CDR2 are MDHEN and SYDVKM. This CDR3 reads CASSQDSLVSRPQHF.

This chain joins TRBV7-9 and TRBJ1-4; no DNA is available, so the TRBD1 call from TCRdb remains unchecked. CDR1 and CDR2 from the germline V gene are SEHNR and FQNEAQ (reference sequence). The length of the CDR3 is 20 residues. This CDR3 reads CASSSPSKRWEQGRGEKLFF.

This chain uses TRBV7-3 with TRBJ2-3; the D call from TCRdb, TRBD2, cannot be confirmed without DNA. Germline CDR1 reads SGHTA; CDR2 reads FQGTGA. This CDR3 is 16 amino acids long. CDR3 sequence: CASSTGLVAGTDTQYF.

This chain links TRBV4-3 with TRBJ2-7; TCRdb calls TRBD1, which cannot be checked without DNA. This CDR3 contains 15 residues. The germline CDR1 and CDR2 sequences are LGHNA and YSLEER. This CDR3 reads CASSQDPRGPYEQYF.

This chain links TRBV19 with TRBJ2-6; TCRdb selects TRBD1, and the lack of DNA leaves this call unchecked. CDR3 length: 17 amino acids. Germline V gene data show CDR1 as LNHDA and CDR2 as SQIVND (reference sequence). This chain's CDR3 is CASSMAGQSTGANVLTF.

This chain links TRBV7-2 with TRBJ2-3; without DNA, the TCRdb call of TRBD2 cannot be checked. Germline V lookup: CDR1 SGHTA, CDR2 FQGNSA. This CDR3 comprises 17 residues. CDR3 residues: CASSSSGRVVIADTQYF.